The 16 T cell receptor beta chains below come from one sample, sequenced in a study of Ad26.COV2.S vaccination and SARS-CoV-2 variants. Treatment of the sample: around 19 received Ad26.COV2.S at low or high dose, single or two shots; 5 received placebo; per-sample allocation not given. Samples came from day 63 after the first vaccine or placebo injection. The assay was immunoSEQ multiplex PCR, and TCRdb's table has in-frame clones only and misses some. There are roughly 320,000 clones in the sample; about nine tenths occur only once, and roughly 3.2% lies in the top ten. The sample in question was peripheral blood, obtained in a trial of Ad26.COV2.S vaccine versus placebo. These receptors all come from a person aged 18-60 years who received the Ad26.COV2.S COVID-19 vaccine or a placebo.

The gene calls are TRBV7-9 and TRBJ1-6; D may be TRBD1 (5 bases). This CDR3 region has 15 residues. Germline V CDR1 and CDR2: SEHNR, FQNEAQ (reference sequence). Trimming shortened V by 7 bases and J by 11 bases, and 21 bases separated the two germline ends. The CDR3 region has the DNA TGTGCCAGCACCGACAGCGACCCCGGGGTAGCACCCCTCCACTTT. Amino acids: CASTDSDPGVAPLHF.

This sequence joins TRBV2 and TRBJ2-1, with 12 positions matching TRBD1. Losses at the gene ends were 5 bases for V and 9 bases for J; bases not matched to a gene: 8. Germline assignment: CDR1 SNHLY and CDR2 FYNNEI. The CDR3 contains 15 residues. The CDR3: CASSYRDRGHGEQFF. CDR3 bases: TGTGCCAGCAGTTACCGGGACAGGGGGCACGGTGAGCAGTTCTTC. Full variable domain (outside the CDR3, taken from reference TRBV2 and TRBJ2-1): EPEVTQTPSHQVTQMGQEVILRCVPISNHLYFYWYRQILGQKVEFLVSFYNNEISEKSEIFDDQFSVERPDGSNFTLKIRSTKLEDSAMYFCASSYRDRGHGEQFFGPGTRLTVL.

The CDR3 DNA sequence: TGTGCCATCAGTGCCGTGGGGGTAGTTGAGCAGTTCTTC. It translates to CAISAVGVVEQFF. The rearrangement joins TRBV10-3 to TRBJ2-1; D tentatively reads TRBD1 or TRBD2 (5 bases each). With 4 bases removed from V and 9 bases from J, the gap between germline ends came to 13 bases. The CDR3 contains 13 residues. CDR1 is ENHRY and CDR2 is SYGVKD in the germline V gene.

The gene calls are TRBV10-3 and TRBJ1-2; D is perhaps TRBD1 (6 bases). There are 15 residues in the CDR3. Germline assignment: CDR1 ENHRY and CDR2 SYGVKD. Trimming removed 5 bases from V and 0 bases from J, with 13 bases in between. The CDR3 region is CAISPGDSANYGYTF. DNA for the CDR3: TGTGCCATCAGTCCAGGGGACTCGGCTAACTATGGCTACACCTTC.

This clone was detected only once. The rearrangement uses TRBV4-1 and TRBJ1-1; D is unresolved. The CDR3 loop spans 14 amino acids. V dropped 3 bases and J dropped 1 base, with 9 bases sitting between them. Looked up from germline, CDR1 is MGHRA and CDR2 is YSYEKL. The CDR3 region has the DNA TGCGCCAGCAGCCAGTACCGACAGAACACTGAAGCTTTCTTT. Translation gives CASSQYRQNTEAFF.

This clone was observed once. The rearrangement links TRBV7-2 to TRBJ1-3, with D hard to call. The V gene's germline CDR1 is SGHTA and CDR2 FQGNSA. The CDR3 loop spans 14 amino acids. V was pared by 5 bases and J by 4 bases, with 12 bases between. The CDR3 sequence is CASSTSIYGNTIYF. In DNA, the CDR3 is TGTGCCAGCAGCACATCCATATACGGAAACACCATATATTTT.

This clone was observed a single time. The CDR3 DNA reads as TGCAGCTCTGGACTTAAAGAGTACACTGAAGCTTTCTTT. Amino acids: CSSGLKEYTEAFF. J is TRBJ1-1 and V is TRBV29-1, with D uncertain. The CDR3 covers 13 residues. V lost 8 bases and J 3 bases, leaving 16 bases between the germline ends. CDR1 SQVTM and CDR2 ANQGSEA come from the germline V gene.

The chain combines TRBV20-1 with TRBJ2-7, with 7 bases aligning to TRBD1. Germline assignment: CDR1 DFQATT and CDR2 SNEGSKA (reference sequence). J was trimmed by 6 bases and V by 6 bases; bases with no gene match: 5. This CDR3 region has 11 residues. The CDR3 DNA sequence: TGCAGTGCCCCCTCAGGGGGCGAGCAGTACTTC. Its translation: CSAPSGGEQYF.

V and J are TRBV24-1 and TRBJ2-2, with 7 positions matching TRBD2. The CDR3 contains 16 residues. The junction had 10 bases not matched to a gene; V was cut back by 6 bases and J by 4 bases. CDR1 and CDR2 (germline): KGHDR, SFDVKD. The CDR3, as DNA: TGTGCCACCAGTCCTGCGGCGGGGGACCTCACCGGGGAGCTGTTTTTT. Translation gives CATSPAAGDLTGELFF.

The J gene is TRBJ2-5, the V gene TRBV6-6; 12 bases are shared with TRBD2. CDR3 length: 16 residues. Germline CDR1 MNHNY, CDR2 SVGAGI (reference sequence). V shed 0 bases and J 4 bases; nucleotides not matched to a gene: 3. For the CDR3, the DNA is TGTGCCAGCAGTTACTCGGCTAGCGGGGGGGCAGAGACCCAGTACTTC. Translating it yields CASSYSASGGAETQYF.

This chain uses TRBV18 with TRBJ1-5; D gene unclear. The CDR3 length is 12 residues. Germline CDR1 is KGHSH and CDR2 is LQKENI. The V end lost 1 base, the J end lost 5 bases, and 3 bases lay between the germline ends. CDR3 sequence: CASSPRDQPQHF. For the CDR3, the DNA is TGTGCCAGCTCACCACGGGATCAGCCCCAGCATTTT.

V usage is TRBV9 and J usage is TRBJ1-1; unclear D gene. V lost 3 bases and J lost 0, with 12 bases in between. In germline, CDR1 is SGDLS, CDR2 YYNGEE. This CDR3 region has 15 residues. In DNA form, the CDR3 reads TGTGCCAGCAGCGATCTGGACGGACTGAACACTGAAGCTTTCTTT. It encodes CASSDLDGLNTEAFF. The full variable domain, its missing parts supplied by reference TRBV9 and TRBJ1-1, is DSGVTQTPKHLITATGQRVTLRCSPRSGDLSVYWYQQSLDQGLQFLIQYYNGEERAKGNILERFSAQQFPDLHSELNLSSLELGDSALYFCASSDLDGLNTEAFFGQGTRLTVV.

The chain combines TRBV6-5 with TRBJ1-6; the D is unclear. The ends were cut back, 2 bases at V and 8 bases at J, with 10 bases in the middle. The CDR3 is 14 residues long. Looked up from germline, CDR1 is MNHEY and CDR2 is SVGAGI. The CDR3 sequence: CASSYGNSYSPLHF. DNA of the CDR3: TGTGCCAGCAGTTACGGGAACAGTTATTCACCCCTCCACTTT.

The chain uses TRBV6-5 and TRBJ1-2; TRBD1 is a possible D gene (6 bases). With 8 bases removed from V and 8 bases from J, the gap between germline ends came to 15 bases. The CDR3 sequence is 12 residues long. The germline CDR1 and CDR2 sequences are MNHEY and SVGAGI. CDR3: CASLKGGKGYTF. The CDR3, as DNA: TGTGCCAGCCTAAAAGGGGGTAAGGGCTACACCTTC.

A single count supports this clone. The CDR3 coding sequence is TGTGCCAGCAGCCCCTACTCTCAGGGGGCGTACGGGGAGCTGTTTTTT. Translation: CASSPYSQGAYGELFF. The chain couples TRBV7-6 to TRBJ2-2; 8 positions agree with TRBD1. The germline V gene has CDR1 SGHVS and CDR2 FNYEAQ. The J segment lost 7 bases and the V segment lost 5 bases, leaving 12 bases of the junction unmatched. This CDR3 region has 16 residues.

V and J are TRBV9 and TRBJ1-5; D possibly corresponds to TRBD1 (5 bases). The V end was cut by 2 bases, the J end by 2 bases, with 11 bases between. Germline V gene data show CDR1 as SGDLS and CDR2 as YYNGEE. The CDR3 length is 15 residues. The CDR3 loop reads CASSVGGSGNQPQHF. Here the CDR3 DNA reads TGTGCCAGCAGCGTGGGGGGATCGGGCAATCAGCCCCAGCATTTT.